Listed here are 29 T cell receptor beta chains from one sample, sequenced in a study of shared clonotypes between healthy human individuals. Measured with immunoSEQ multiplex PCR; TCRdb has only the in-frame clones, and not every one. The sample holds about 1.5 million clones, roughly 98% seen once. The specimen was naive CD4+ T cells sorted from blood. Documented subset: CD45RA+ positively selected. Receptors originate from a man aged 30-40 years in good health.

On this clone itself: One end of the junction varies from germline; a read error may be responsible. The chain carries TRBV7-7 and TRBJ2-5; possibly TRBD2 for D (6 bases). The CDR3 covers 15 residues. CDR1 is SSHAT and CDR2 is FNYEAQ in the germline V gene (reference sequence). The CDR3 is CASSISGGKGETQYF. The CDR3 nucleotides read TGTGCTAGCAGCATTAGCGGAGGGAAGGGGGAGACCCAGTACTTC.

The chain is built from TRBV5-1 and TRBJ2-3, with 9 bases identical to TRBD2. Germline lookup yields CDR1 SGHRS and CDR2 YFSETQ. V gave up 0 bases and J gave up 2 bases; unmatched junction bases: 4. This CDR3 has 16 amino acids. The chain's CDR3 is CASSLVPSGVTDTQYF. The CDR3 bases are TGCGCCAGCAGCTTGGTTCCTAGCGGGGTCACAGATACGCAGTATTTT.

CDR3: CASSLARRTYEQYF. As DNA, the CDR3 is TGTGCCAGCAGCTTAGCGAGGAGAACCTACGAGCAGTACTTC. The rearrangement links TRBV7-2 to TRBJ2-7; D not resolved. This CDR3 region has 14 residues. From germline, CDR1 is SGHTA and CDR2 FQGNSA. The V end lost 0 bases, the J end lost 2 bases, and 8 bases lay between the germline ends.

This CDR3 is CASSRDLEETQYF. Written as DNA, the CDR3 is TGTGCCAGCAGCAGGGACCTAGAAGAGACCCAGTACTTC. This sequence joins TRBV14 and TRBJ2-5, with D tentatively TRBD1 or TRBD2 (5 bases each). V lost 5 bases, J lost 3 bases, and 10 bases lay in between. The V gene's germline CDR1 is SGHDN and CDR2 FVKESK. The CDR3 runs 13 residues.

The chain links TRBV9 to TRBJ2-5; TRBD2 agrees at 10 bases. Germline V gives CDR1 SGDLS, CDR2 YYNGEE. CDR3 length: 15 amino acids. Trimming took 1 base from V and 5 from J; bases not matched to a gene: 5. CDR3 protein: CASSVSRGLAETQYF. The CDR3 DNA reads TGTGCCAGCAGCGTATCTAGGGGACTAGCGGAGACCCAGTACTTC.

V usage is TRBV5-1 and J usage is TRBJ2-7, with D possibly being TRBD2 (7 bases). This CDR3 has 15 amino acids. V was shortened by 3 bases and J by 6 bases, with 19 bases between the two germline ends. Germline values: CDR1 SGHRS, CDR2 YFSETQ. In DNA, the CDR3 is TGCGCCAGCAGCTGGAATATCGGGGGGCATGGCGAGCAGTACTTC. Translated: CASSWNIGGHGEQYF.

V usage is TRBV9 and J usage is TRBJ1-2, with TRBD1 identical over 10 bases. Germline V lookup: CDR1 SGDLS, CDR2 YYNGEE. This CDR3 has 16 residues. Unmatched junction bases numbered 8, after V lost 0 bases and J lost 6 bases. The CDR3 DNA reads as TGTGCCAGCAGCGTAGCTGCGACAGGGGGCCGGGATGGCTACACCTTC. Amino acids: CASSVAATGGRDGYTF. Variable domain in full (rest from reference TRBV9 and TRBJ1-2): DSGVTQTPKHLITATGQRVTLRCSPRSGDLSVYWYQQSLDQGLQFLIQYYNGEERAKGNILERFSAQQFPDLHSELNLSSLELGDSALYFCASSVAATGGRDGYTFGSGTRLTVV.

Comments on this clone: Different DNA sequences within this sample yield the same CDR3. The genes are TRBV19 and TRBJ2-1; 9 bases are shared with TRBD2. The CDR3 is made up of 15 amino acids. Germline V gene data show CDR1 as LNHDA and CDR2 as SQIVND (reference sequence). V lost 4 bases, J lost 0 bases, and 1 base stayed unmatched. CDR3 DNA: TGTGCCAGTAGTAAGACTAGCGGCTCCTACAATGAGCAGTTCTTC. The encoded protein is CASSKTSGSYNEQFF.

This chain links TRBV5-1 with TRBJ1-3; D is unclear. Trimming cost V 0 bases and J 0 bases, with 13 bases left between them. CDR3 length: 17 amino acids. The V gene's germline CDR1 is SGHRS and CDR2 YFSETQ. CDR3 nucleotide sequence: TGCGCCAGCAGCTTGGTCGGCAGCTTGGTCTCTGGAAACACCATATATTTT. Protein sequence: CASSLVGSLVSGNTIYF.

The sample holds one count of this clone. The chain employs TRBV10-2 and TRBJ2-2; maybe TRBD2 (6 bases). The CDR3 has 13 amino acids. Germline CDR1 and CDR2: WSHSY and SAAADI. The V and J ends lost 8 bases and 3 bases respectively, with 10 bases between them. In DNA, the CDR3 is TGCGCCAGCGTTGGACTACACACCGGGGAGCTGTTTTTT. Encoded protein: CASVGLHTGELFF.

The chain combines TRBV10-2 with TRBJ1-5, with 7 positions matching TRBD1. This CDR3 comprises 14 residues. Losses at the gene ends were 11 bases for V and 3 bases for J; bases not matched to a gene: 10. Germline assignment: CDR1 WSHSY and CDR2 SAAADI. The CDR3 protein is CASGGQLYNQPQHF. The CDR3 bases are TGCGCCTCTGGGGGACAGCTCTACAATCAGCCCCAGCATTTT.

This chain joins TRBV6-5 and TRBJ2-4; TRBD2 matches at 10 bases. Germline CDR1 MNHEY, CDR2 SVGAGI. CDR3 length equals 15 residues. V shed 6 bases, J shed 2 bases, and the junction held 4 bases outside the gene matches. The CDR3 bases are TGTGCCAGCAGCCCTAGCGGGAGTTCCAAAAACATTCAGTACTTC. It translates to CASSPSGSSKNIQYF.

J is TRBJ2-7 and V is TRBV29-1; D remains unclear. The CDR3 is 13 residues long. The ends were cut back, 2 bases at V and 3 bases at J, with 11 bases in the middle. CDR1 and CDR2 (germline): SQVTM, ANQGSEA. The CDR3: CSVERAEGYEQYF. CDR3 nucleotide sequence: TGCAGCGTTGAAAGGGCCGAAGGCTACGAGCAGTACTTC.

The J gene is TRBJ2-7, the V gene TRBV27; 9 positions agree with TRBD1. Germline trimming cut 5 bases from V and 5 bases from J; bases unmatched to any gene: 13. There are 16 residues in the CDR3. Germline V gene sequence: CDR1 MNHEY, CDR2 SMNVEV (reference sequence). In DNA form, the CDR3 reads TGTGCCAGCAGTCACCGATGGACAGGGGCCTCTAACGAGCAGTACTTC. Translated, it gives CASSHRWTGASNEQYF.

The CDR3 nucleotides are TGTGCCAGCAGTCCACGGGGACTAGCGGGAGGAAAAGAGACCCAGTACTTC. Residues: CASSPRGLAGGKETQYF. This chain links TRBV27 with TRBJ2-5; 15 bases line up with TRBD2. Unmatched junction bases numbered 7, after V lost 5 bases and J lost 3 bases. The germline V gene encodes CDR1 MNHEY and CDR2 SMNVEV (reference sequence). CDR3 size: 17 residues.

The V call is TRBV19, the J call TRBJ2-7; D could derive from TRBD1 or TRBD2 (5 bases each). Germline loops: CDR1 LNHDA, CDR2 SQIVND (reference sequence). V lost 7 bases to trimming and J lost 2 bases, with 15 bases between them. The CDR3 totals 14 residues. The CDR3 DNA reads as TGTGCCAGTAAGGCCTCGGGACCTCCCTACGAGCAGTACTTC. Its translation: CASKASGPPYEQYF.

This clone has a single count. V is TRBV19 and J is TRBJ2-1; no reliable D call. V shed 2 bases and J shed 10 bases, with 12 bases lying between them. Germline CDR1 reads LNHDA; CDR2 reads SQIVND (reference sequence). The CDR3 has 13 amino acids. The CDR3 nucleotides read TGTGCCAGTAGTATAAGAATAGCTCGGGAGCAGTTCTTC. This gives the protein CASSIRIAREQFF.

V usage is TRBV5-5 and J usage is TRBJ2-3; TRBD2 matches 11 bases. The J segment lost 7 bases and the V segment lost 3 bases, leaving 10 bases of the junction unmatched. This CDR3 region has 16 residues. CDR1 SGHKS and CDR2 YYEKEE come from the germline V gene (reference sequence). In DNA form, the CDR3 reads TGTGCCAGCAGCTCCCTAGCGGGAGGATTCAGAAATACGCAGTATTTT. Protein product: CASSSLAGGFRNTQYF. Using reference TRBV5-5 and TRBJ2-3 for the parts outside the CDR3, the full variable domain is DAGVTQSPTHLIKTRGQQVTLRCSPISGHKSVSWYQQVLGQGPQFIFQYYEKEERGRGNFPDRFSARQFPNYSSELNVNALLLGDSALYLCASSSLAGGFRNTQYFGPGTRLTVL.

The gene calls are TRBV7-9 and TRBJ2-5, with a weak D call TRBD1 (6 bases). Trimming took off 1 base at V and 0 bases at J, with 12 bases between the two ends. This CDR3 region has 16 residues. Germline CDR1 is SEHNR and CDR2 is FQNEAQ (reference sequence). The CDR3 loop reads CASSLVLWGHQETQYF. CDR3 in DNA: TGTGCCAGCAGCTTAGTGTTGTGGGGGCACCAAGAGACCCAGTACTTC. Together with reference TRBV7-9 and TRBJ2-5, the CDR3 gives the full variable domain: DTGVSQNPRHKITKRGQNVTFRCDPISEHNRLYWYRQTLGQGPEFLTYFQNEAQLEKSRLLSDRFSAERPKGSFSTLEIQRTEQGDSAMYLCASSLVLWGHQETQYFGPGTRLLVL.

The CDR3 protein is CASSVTGLQETQYF. In DNA form, the CDR3 reads TGCGCCAGCAGCGTAACAGGGCTCCAAGAGACCCAGTACTTC. The rearrangement links TRBV5-1 to TRBJ2-5; D is possibly TRBD1 (6 bases). The CDR3 is 14 amino acids. CDR1 and CDR2 from the germline V gene are SGHRS and YFSETQ. The V end was cut by 4 bases, the J end by 1 base, with 11 bases between.

DNA for the CDR3: TGTGCCAGCAGCAGCGCAGGGATGAGGAACACTGAAGCTTTCTTT. Protein sequence: CASSSAGMRNTEAFF. The J gene is TRBJ1-1, the V gene TRBV13; D perhaps matches TRBD1 (5 bases). Between the trimmed V and J ends, which lost 5 bases and 1 base, there was a span of 14 bases. CDR1 and CDR2 from the germline V gene are PRHDT and FYEKMQ (reference sequence). CDR3 size: 15 residues.

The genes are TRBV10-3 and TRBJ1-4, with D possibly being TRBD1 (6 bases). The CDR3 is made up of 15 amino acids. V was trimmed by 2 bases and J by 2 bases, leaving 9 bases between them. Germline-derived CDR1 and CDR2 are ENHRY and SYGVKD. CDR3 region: CAISETGSTNEKLFF. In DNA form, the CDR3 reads TGTGCCATCAGTGAGACAGGGAGCACTAATGAAAAACTGTTTTTT.

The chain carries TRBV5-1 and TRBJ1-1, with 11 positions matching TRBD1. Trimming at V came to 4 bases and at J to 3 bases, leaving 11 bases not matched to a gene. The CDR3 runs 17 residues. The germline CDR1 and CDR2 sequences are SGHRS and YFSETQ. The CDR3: CASSPGTGGGGDTEAFF. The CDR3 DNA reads TGCGCCAGCAGCCCCGGGACAGGGGGGGGTGGCGACACTGAAGCTTTCTTT. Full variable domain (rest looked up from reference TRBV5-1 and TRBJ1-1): KAGVTQTPRYLIKTRGQQVTLSCSPISGHRSVSWYQQTPGQGLQFLFEYFSETQRNKGNFPGRFSGRQFSNSRSEMNVSTLELGDSALYLCASSPGTGGGGDTEAFFGQGTRLTVV.

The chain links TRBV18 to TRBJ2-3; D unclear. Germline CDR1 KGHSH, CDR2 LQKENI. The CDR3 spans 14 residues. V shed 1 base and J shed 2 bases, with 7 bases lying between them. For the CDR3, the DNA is TGTGCCAGCTCACCACTATGGACCACAGATACGCAGTATTTT. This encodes CASSPLWTTDTQYF.

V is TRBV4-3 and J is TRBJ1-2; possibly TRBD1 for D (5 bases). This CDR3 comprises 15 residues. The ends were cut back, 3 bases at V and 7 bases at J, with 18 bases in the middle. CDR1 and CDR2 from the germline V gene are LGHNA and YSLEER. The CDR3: CASSQVGGNSGGYTF. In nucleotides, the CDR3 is TGCGCCAGCAGCCAGGTGGGGGGAAATTCGGGTGGCTACACCTTC.

CDR3 residues: CASSLALQSGNTIYF. DNA of the CDR3: TGTGCCAGCAGCTTGGCGCTGCAGTCTGGAAACACCATATATTTT. The chain joins TRBV5-6 to TRBJ1-3; the D is unclear. Trimming took off 0 bases at V and 1 base at J, with 8 bases between the two ends. The CDR3 length is 15 residues. In germline, CDR1 is SGHDT, CDR2 YYEEEE. Full variable domain (remainder filled in from reference TRBV5-6 and TRBJ1-3): DAGVTQSPTHLIKTRGQQVTLRCSPKSGHDTVSWYQQALGQGPQFIFQYYEEEERQRGNFPDRFSGHQFPNYSSELNVNALLLGDSALYLCASSLALQSGNTIYFGEGSWLTVV.

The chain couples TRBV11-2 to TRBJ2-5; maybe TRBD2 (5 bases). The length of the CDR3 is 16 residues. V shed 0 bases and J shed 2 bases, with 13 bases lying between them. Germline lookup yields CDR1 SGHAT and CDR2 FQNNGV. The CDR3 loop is CASSLEGNRGQETQYF. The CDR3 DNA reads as TGTGCCAGCAGCTTAGAAGGGAACCGGGGTCAAGAGACCCAGTACTTC.

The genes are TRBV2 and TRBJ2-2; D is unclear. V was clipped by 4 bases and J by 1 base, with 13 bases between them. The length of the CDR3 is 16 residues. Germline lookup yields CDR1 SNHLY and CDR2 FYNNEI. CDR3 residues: CASSGTKSVNTGELFF. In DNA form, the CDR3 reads TGTGCCAGCAGTGGGACCAAATCGGTGAACACCGGGGAGCTGTTTTTT.

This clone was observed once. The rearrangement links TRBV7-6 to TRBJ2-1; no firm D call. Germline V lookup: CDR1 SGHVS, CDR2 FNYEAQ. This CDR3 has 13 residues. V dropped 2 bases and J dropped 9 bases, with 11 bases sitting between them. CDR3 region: CASSLIQTGEQFF. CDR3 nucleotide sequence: TGTGCCAGCAGCTTAATCCAGACTGGTGAGCAGTTCTTC.